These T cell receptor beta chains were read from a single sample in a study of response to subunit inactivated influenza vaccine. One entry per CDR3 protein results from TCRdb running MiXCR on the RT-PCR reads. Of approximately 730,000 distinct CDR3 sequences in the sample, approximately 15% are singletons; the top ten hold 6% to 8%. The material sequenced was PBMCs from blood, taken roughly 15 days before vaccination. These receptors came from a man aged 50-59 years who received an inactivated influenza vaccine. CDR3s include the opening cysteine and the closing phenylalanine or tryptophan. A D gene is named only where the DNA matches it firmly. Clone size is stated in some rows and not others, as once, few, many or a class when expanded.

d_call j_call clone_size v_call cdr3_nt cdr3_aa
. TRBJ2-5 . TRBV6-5 TGTGCCAGCAGTTACCCTGGGGATCAAGAGACCCAGTACTTC CASSYPGDQETQYF
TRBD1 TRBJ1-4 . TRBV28 TGTGCCAGCAGTTTAGAGGACAGGGGGAATGAAAAACTGTTTTTT CASSLEDRGNEKLFF
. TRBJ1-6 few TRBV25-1 TGTGCCTCCCGGGGTACGCCCTATAATTCACCCCTCCACTTT CASRGTPYNSPLHF
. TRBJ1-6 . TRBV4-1 TGCGCCTCGGGCAGGAGCCCGCCTTCACCCCTCCACTTT CASGRSPPSPLHF
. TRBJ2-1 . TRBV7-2 TGTGCCAGCAGCTTAGTGGGGTTTAGCTGCTACAATGAGCAGTTCTTC CASSLVGFSCYNEQFF
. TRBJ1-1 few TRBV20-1 TGCAGTGCTAGAGTGGGGAGTAACACTGAAGCTTTCTTT CSARVGSNTEAFF
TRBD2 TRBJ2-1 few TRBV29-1 TGCAGCGCCGTGGGGGGGTTCCACAATGAGCAGTTCTTC CSAVGGFHNEQFF
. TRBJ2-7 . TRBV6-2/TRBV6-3 TGTGCCAGCAGTTACTCGACAGGTGGCGAGCAGTACTTC CASSYSTGGEQYF
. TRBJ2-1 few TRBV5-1 TGCGCCAGCAGCTTGGCTTCGGGTCGGCCTTACAATGAGCAGTTCTTC CASSLASGRPYNEQFF
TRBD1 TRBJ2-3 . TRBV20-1 TGCAGTGCAAACCCCGGGGCAGGGGGTTTTTCCACAGATACGCAGTATTTT CSANPGAGGFSTDTQYF
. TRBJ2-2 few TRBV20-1 TGCAGTGCTAGAGAGACGATTCGCGGGGAGCTGTTTTTT CSARETIRGELFF
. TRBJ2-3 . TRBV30 TGTGCCTGGAGTGTAATGGACACGGGCACAGATACGCAGTATTTT CAWSVMDTGTDTQYF
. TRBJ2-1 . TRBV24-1 TGTGCCACCAGTGACCCAGGGTGGGAGCAGTTCTTC CATSDPGWEQFF
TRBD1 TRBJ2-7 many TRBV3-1 TGTGCCAGCAGCCCACACAGGGGGTACGAGCAGTACTTC CASSPHRGYEQYF
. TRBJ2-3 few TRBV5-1 TGCGCCAGCAGCGGTGGAGGCCTGGGTCCAGATACGCAGTATTTT CASSGGGLGPDTQYF
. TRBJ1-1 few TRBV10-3 TGTGCCATCAGTGAGAGGAATAAGAACACTGAAGCTTTCTTT CAISERNKNTEAFF
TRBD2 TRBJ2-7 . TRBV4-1 TGCGCCAGCAGCCAAGATGAGGCGGGAGGAGCATCCTACGAGCAGTACTTC CASSQDEAGGASYEQYF
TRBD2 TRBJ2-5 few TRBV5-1 TGCGCCAGCAGCTTGGTCGTGGGACTAGCGGGAGCAGAGACCCAGTACTTC CASSLVVGLAGAETQYF
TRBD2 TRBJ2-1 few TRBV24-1 TGTGCCACCAGTGATTTGCAGCCTAGCGGAACTTACAATGAGCAGTTCTTC CATSDLQPSGTYNEQFF
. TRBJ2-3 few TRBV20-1 TGCAGTGCTAGACCGGGTGGGGGCCCAGATACGCAGTATTTT CSARPGGGPDTQYF
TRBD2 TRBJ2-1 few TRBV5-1 TGCGCCAGCAGCTGGACTAGCGCAATATACAATGAGCAGTTCTTC CASSWTSAIYNEQFF
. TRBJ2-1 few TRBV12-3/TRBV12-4 TGTGCCAGCAGTTTATTTCGGCGTGAGCAGTTCTTC CASSLFRREQFF
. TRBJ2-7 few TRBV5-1 TGCGCCAGCAGCCCCGGCGGGATAGACTACGAGCAGTACTTC CASSPGGIDYEQYF
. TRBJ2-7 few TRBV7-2 TGTGCCAGCAGCTTTACCCGTAGCGAGCAGTACTTC CASSFTRSEQYF
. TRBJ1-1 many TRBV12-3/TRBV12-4 TGTGCCAGCAGTACCGGACGGGAAACCTCTGAAGCTTTCTTT CASSTGRETSEAFF
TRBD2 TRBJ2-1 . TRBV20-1 TGCAGGGCCTCCCCCCCAACTAGCGGGAGATTCGATGAGCAGTTCTTC CRASPPTSGRFDEQFF
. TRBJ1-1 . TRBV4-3 TGCGCCAGCAGCGCAGGAAAGTGGGACCCGGGAAGGACTGAAGCTTTCTTT CASSAGKWDPGRTEAFF
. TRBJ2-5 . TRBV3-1 TGTGCCAGCAGCCAAGATCTGGCACTCCAAGAGACCCAGTACTTC CASSQDLALQETQYF
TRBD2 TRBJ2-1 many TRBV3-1 TGTGCCAGCAGCCAAGGGGGGGGGCAGTTCTTC CASSQGGGQFF
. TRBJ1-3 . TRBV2 TGTGCCAGCAGTGCATCTACTCCTGGAAACACCATATATTTT CASSASTPGNTIYF
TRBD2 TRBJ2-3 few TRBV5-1 TGCGCCAGCAGCTTGTACGCGTCGGGGGGGCAAGATACGCAGTATTTT CASSLYASGGQDTQYF
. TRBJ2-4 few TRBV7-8 TGTGCCAGCAGCTTAGCGGCGGCCAAAAACATTCAGTACTTC CASSLAAAKNIQYF
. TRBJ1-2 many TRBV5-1 TGCGCCAGCAGCTTGGCCTCAGGGTCCGGTGGCTACACCTTC CASSLASGSGGYTF
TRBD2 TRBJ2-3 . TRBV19 TGTGCCAGTAGTTATTCCAGCGGGATTGGGACAGATACGCAGTATTTT CASSYSSGIGTDTQYF
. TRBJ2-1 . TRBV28 TGTGCCAGCAGTTTATTAGGGGGGGGGGTGGCTGAGCAGTTCTTC CASSLLGGGVAEQFF
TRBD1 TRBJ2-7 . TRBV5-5 TGTGCCAGCAGCGACCTGACAGGGACCTACGAGCAGTACTTC CASSDLTGTYEQYF
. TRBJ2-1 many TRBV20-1 TGCAGTGCCGGAGAGGCGGGTGTCGCCTACAATGAGCAGTTCTTC CSAGEAGVAYNEQFF
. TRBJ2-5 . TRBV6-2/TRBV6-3 TGTGCCAGCAGTTCGTCTCAAAAGACCCAGTACTTC CASSSSQKTQYF
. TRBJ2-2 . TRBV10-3 TGTGCCATCAGTGAGACCCCAGGGGAGGGGACCGGGGAGCTGTTTTTT CAISETPGEGTGELFF
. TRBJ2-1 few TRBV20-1 TGCAGTGCTAGAGATCGGGCAGGGTGGAATGAGCAGTTCTTC CSARDRAGWNEQFF
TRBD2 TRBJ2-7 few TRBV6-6 TGTGCCACCGGGGGGGCTTACGAGCAGTACTTC CATGGAYEQYF
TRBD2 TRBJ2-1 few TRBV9 TGTGCCAGCAGCGTTAGCGGGAACTCCTACAATGAGCAGTTCTTC CASSVSGNSYNEQFF
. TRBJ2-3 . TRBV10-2 TGCGCCAGCAGGGCTACAGGGTATAGCACAGATACGCAGTATTTT CASRATGYSTDTQYF
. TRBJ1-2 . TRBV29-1 TGCAGCGTTGCCCTCGATGGCTACACCTTC CSVALDGYTF
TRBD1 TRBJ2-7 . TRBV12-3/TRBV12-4 TGTGCCAGCAGTCATACAGGGGGCACTATCGCCTACGAGCAGTACTTC CASSHTGGTIAYEQYF
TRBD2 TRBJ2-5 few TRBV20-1 TGCAGTGCTAAACTAGCGGGAGGGCAGCAAGAGACCCAGTACTTC CSAKLAGGQQETQYF
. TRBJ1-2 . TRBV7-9 TGTGCCAGCAGCTTAAGGGCCTATGGCTACACCTTC CASSLRAYGYTF
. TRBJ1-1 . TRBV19 TGTGCCAGTAGTCAGTACACTGAAGCTTTCTTT CASSQYTEAFF
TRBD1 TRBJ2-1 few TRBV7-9 TGTGCCAGCAGCTTAACGGGGACAGGAATTTACAATGAGCAGTTCTTC CASSLTGTGIYNEQFF
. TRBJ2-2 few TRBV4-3 TGCGCCAGCAGCCAATGGGCGGGGCAGAACACCGGGGAGCTGTTTTTT CASSQWAGQNTGELFF
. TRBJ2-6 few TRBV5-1 TGCGCCAGCAGCCTGATGCCACCGGGGTCCTCTGGGGCCAACGTCCTGACTTTC CASSLMPPGSSGANVLTF
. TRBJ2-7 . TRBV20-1 TGCAGTGCTCCCGACAAGACCTACGAGCAGTACTTC CSAPDKTYEQYF
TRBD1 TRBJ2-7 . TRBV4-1 TGCGCCAGCTCCCGGGACAGGATTGATGAGCAGTACTTC CASSRDRIDEQYF
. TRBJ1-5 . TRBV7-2 TGTGCCAGCAGCTTATACGGGACGGGCAATCAGCCCCAGCATTTT CASSLYGTGNQPQHF